A single T cell receptor beta chain is shown here with its context. The target antigen is unknown. One end of the junction is discordant with germline, which a read error may explain. The TCRbeta library was prepared with unique molecular identifiers. TCRdb re-analysed the PCR reads in MiXCR, keeping a single row per CDR3 protein. The sample carries approximately 500,000 distinct CDR3 sequences, approximately 10% recorded once. These data originate in a study of T-cell reconstitution after alpha-beta-depleted transplantation in children. General study results and limits: At around two months after transplant, the alpha-beta T cells were reportedly derived from several hundred expanded clones that came from non-depleted graft cells.

The CDR3 runs to 18 residues. Germline V gene sequence: CDR1 LGHNA, CDR2 YNFKEQ. This TCR was recovered from a child under 10 years old with inherited bone marrow failure, due to receive a stem cell transplant. Material: PBMCs, obtained before TCRalphabeta/CD19-depleted stem cell transplant. The chain links TRBV4-2 to TRBJ2-2; 9 bases align to TRBD2. CDR3 protein: CASSQAWLAGTNTWELFF. Here the CDR3 DNA reads TGTGCCAGCAGCCAAGCGTGGCTAGCGGGGACGAACACCTGGGAGCTGTTTTTT.